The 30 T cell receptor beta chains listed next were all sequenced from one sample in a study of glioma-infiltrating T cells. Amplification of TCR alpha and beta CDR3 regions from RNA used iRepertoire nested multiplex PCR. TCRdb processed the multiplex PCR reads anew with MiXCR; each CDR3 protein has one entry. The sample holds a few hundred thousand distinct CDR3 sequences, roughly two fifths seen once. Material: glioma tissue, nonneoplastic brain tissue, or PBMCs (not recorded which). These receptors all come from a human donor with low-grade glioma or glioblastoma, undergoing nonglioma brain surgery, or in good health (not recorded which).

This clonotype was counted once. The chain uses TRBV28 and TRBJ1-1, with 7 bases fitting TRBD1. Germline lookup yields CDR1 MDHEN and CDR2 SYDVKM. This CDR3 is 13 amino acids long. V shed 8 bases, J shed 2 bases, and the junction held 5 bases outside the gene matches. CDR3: CASWDRCNTEAFF. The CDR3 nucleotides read TGTGCCAGCTGGGACAGATGTAACACTGAAGCTTTCTTT.

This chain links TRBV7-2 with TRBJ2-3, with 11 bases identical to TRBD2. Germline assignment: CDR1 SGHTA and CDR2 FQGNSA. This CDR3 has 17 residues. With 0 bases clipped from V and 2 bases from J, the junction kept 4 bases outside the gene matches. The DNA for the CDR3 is TGTGCCAGCAGCTTAGCCACTAGCGGGAGTAACACAGATACGCAGTATTTT. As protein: CASSLATSGSNTDTQYF.

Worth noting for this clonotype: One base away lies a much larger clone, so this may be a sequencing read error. The CDR3: CASSYAGEGGDTQCF. The CDR3 coding sequence is TGTGCCAGCAGTTACGCGGGAGAGGGGGGAGATACGCAGTGTTTT. The rearrangement joins TRBV6-6 to TRBJ2-3, with D perhaps TRBD2 (7 bases). Germline CDR1 is MNHNY and CDR2 is SVGAGI (reference sequence). The CDR3 totals 15 residues.

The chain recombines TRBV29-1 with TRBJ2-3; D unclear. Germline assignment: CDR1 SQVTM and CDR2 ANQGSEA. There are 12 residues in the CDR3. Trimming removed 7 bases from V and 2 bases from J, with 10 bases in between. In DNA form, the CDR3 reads TGCAGCGCCGACGTCTACACAGATACGCAGTATTTT. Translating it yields CSADVYTDTQYF.

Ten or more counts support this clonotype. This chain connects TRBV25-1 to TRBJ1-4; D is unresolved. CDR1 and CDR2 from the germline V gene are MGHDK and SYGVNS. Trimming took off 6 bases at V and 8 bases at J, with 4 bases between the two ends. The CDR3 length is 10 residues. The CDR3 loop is CASSGEKLFF. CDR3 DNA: TGTGCCAGCAGCGGGGAAAAACTGTTTTTT. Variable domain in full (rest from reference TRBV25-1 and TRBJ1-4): EADIYQTPRYLVIGTGKKITLECSQTMGHDKMYWYQQDPGMELHLIHYSYGVNSTEKGDLSSESTVSRIRTEHFPLTLESARPSHTSQYLCASSGEKLFFGSGTQLSVL.

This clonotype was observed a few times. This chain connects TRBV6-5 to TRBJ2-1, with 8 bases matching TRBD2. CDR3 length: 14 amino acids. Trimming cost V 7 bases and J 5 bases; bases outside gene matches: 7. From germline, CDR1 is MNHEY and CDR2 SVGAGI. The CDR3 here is CASIKSGRNNEQFF. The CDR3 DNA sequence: TGTGCCAGCATAAAAAGCGGGAGAAACAATGAGCAGTTCTTC.

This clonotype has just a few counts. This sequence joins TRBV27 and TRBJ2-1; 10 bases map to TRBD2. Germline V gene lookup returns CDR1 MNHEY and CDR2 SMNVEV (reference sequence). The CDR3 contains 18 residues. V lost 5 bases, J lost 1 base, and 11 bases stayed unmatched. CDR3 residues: CASSLEREGPESYNEQFF. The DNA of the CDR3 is TGTGCCAGCAGTCTAGAGCGGGAGGGGCCTGAGTCCTACAATGAGCAGTTCTTC.

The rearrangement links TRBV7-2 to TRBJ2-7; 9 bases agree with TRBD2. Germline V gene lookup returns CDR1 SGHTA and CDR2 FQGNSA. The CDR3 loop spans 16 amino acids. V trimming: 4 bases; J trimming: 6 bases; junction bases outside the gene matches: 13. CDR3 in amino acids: CASSSGRGGPRLEQYF. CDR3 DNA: TGTGCCAGCAGCTCTGGGCGGGGGGGACCCCGACTCGAGCAGTACTTC.

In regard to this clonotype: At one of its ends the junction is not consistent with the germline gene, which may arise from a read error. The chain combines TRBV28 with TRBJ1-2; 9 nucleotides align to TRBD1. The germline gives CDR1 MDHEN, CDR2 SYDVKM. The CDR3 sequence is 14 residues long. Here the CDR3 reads CACSAGTGPYGYTF. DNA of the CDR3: TGTGCCTGCAGTGCCGGGACAGGGCCTTATGGCTACACCTTC.

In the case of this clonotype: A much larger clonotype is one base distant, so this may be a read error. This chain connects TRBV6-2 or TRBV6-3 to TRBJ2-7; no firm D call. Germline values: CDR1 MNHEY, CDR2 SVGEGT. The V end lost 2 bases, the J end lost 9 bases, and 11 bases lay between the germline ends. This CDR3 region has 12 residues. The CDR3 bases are TGTGCCAGCAGTTACCCTGCGAACGGGCAGTACTTC. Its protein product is CASSYPANGQYF.

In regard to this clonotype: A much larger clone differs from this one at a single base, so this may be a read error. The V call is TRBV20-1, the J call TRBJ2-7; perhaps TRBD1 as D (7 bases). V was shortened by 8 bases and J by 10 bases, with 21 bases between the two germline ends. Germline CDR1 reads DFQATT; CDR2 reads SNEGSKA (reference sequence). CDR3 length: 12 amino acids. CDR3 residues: CSIGQGGDRQYF. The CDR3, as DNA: TGCAGTATTGGGCAGGGGGGAGATCGCCAGTACTTC.

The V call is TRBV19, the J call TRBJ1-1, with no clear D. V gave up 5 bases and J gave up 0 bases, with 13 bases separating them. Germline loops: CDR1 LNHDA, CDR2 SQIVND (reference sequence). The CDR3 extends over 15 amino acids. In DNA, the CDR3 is TGTGCCAGTAGTTTCCCTCTAGGCATGAACACTGAAGCTTTCTTT. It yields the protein CASSFPLGMNTEAFF.

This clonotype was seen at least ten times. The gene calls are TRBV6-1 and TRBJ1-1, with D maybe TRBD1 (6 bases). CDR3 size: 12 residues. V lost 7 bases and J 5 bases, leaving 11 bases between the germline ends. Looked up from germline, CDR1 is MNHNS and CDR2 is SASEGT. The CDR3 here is CASMVGGTEAFF. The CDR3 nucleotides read TGTGCCAGCATGGTAGGGGGTACTGAAGCTTTCTTT.

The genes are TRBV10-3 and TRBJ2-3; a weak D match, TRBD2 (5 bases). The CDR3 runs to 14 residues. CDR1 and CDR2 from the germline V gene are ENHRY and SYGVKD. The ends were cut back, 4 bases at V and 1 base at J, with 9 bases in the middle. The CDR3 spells CAISGSLGTDTQYF. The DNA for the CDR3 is TGTGCCATCAGTGGTTCACTAGGCACAGATACGCAGTATTTT.

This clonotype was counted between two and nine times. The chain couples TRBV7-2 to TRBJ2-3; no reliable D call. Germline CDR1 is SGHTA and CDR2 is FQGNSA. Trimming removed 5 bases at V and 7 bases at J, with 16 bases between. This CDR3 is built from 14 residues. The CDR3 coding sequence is TGTGCCAGCAGCCGTCTCGGAAATACAAATACGCAGTATTTT. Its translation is CASSRLGNTNTQYF.

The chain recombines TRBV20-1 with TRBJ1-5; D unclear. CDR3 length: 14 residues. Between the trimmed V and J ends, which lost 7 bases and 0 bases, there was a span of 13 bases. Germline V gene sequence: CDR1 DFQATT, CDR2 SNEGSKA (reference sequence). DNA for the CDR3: TGCAGTGGACATTCAACCTATAGCAATCAGCCCCAGCATTTT. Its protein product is CSGHSTYSNQPQHF.

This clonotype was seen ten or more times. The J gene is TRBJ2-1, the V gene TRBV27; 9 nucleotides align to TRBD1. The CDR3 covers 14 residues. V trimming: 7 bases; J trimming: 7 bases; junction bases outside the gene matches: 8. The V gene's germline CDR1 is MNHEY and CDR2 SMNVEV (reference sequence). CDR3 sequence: CASISDRGDNEQFF. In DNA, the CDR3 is TGTGCCAGCATCTCCGACAGGGGGGATAATGAGCAGTTCTTC.

The DNA of the CDR3 is TGCAGTGCTAGAGTAGCGGGAGGGGAGACAGATACGCAGTATTTT. Protein product: CSARVAGGETDTQYF. This rearrangement joins TRBV20-1 to TRBJ2-3, with TRBD2 matching over 11 bases. V dropped 1 base and J dropped 3; count of bases not matched to a gene: 3. The CDR3 extends over 15 amino acids. The germline CDR1 and CDR2 sequences are DFQATT and SNEGSKA (reference sequence).

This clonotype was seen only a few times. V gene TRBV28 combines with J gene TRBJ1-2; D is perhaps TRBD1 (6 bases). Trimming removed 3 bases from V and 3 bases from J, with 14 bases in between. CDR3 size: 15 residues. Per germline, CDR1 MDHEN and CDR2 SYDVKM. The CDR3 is CASSFGGALDYGYTF. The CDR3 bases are TGTGCCAGCAGTTTTGGGGGGGCGCTGGACTATGGCTACACCTTC.

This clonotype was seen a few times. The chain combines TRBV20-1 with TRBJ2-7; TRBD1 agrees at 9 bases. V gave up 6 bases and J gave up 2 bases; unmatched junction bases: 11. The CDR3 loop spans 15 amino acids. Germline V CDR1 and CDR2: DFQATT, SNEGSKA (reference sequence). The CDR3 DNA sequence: TGCAGTGCACGTCCCGGGACAGGGTGGACCTACGAGCAGTACTTC. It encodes CSARPGTGWTYEQYF.

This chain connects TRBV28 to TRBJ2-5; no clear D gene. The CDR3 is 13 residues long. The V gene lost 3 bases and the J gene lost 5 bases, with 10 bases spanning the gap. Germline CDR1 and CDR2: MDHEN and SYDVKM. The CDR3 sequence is CASSLVGWETQYF. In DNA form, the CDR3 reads TGTGCCAGCAGTTTGGTAGGGTGGGAGACCCAGTACTTC.

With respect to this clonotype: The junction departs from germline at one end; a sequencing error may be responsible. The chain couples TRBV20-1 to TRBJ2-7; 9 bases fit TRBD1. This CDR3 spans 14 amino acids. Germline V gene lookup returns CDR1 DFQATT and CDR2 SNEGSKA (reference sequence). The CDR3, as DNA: TGCAGCGCTAGTTCGGGACAGGGTCCTGTCGGGCAGTACTTC. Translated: CSASSGQGPVGQYF.

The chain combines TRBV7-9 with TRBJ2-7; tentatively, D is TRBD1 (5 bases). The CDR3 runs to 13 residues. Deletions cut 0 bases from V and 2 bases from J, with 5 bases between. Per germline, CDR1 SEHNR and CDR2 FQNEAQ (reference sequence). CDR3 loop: CASSLARAYEQYF. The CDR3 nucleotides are TGTGCCAGCAGCTTAGCCAGGGCCTACGAGCAGTACTTC.

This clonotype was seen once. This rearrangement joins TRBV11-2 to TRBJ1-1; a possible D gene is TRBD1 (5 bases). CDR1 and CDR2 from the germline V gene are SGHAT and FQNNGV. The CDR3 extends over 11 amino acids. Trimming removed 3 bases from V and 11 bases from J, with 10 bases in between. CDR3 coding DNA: TGTGCCAGCAGCTTTACGGGGACTGCTTTCTTT. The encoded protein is CASSFTGTAFF.

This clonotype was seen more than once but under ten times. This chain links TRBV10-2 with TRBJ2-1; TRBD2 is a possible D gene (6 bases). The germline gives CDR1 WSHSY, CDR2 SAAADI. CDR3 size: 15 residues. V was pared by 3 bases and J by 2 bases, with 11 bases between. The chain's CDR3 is CASSDESGPYNEQFF. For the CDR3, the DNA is TGCGCCAGCAGTGATGAGAGCGGGCCCTACAATGAGCAGTTCTTC.

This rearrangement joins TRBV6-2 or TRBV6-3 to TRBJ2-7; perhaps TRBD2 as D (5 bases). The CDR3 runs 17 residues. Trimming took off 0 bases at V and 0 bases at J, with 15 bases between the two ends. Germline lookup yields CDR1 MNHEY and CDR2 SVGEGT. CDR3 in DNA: TGTGCCAGCAGTTACTCGATTCGAGGGATCTCCTCCTACGAGCAGTACTTC. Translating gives CASSYSIRGISSYEQYF.

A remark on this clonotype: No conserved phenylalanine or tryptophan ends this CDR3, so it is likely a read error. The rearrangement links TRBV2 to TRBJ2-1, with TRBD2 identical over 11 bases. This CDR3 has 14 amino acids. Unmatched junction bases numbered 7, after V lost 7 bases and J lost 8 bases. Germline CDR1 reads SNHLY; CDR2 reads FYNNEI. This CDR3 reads CASIRSGRAYEQFL. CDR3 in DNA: TGTGCCAGCATCCGTAGCGGGAGGGCCTATGAGCAGTTCCTC.

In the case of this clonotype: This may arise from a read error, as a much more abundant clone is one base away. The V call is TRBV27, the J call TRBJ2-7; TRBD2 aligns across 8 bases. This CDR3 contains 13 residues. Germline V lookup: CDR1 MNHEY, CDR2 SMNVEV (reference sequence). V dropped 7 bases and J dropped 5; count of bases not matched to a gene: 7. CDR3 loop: CASMTIAGNEQYF. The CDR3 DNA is TGTGCCAGCATGACCATAGCGGGGAACGAGCAGTACTTC.

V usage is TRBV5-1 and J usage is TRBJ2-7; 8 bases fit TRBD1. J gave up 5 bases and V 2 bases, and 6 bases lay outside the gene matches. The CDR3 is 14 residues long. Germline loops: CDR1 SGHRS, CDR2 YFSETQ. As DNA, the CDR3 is TGCGCCAGCAGCTTTGCAGGGGGCAGCGACGAGCAGTACTTC. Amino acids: CASSFAGGSDEQYF.

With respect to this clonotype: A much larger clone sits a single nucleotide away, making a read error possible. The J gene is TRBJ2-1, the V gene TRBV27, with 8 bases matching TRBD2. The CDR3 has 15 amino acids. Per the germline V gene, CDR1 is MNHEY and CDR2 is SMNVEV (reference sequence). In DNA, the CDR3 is TGTGCCTGCAGCCCCGGGACTAGTCCCTACAATGAGCAGTTCTTC. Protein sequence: CACSPGTSPYNEQFF.